These 29 T cell receptor beta chains came from one sample sequenced in a study of blood T cell repertoires in COVID-19. Sequencing was performed with immunoSEQ multiplex PCR; in TCRdb, only in-frame clones are kept and a portion is missing. In the table there are 70,000 to 100,000 clones, more than 85% of which are singletons. Material: peripheral blood. These receptors were obtained from a man aged 55 to 70 with acute or convalescent COVID-19.

The CDR3 nucleotides read TGTGCCAGCAGCGTAGTAGGCACAGATACGCAGTATTTT. It codes for CASSVVGTDTQYF. The chain joins TRBV9 to TRBJ2-3; D gene ambiguous. In germline, CDR1 is SGDLS, CDR2 YYNGEE. CDR3 length: 13 amino acids. Trimming took 0 bases from V and 1 from J, leaving 3 bases between them.

The chain joins TRBV3-1 (or the pseudogene TRBV3-2) to TRBJ1-1; D unresolved. CDR1 is LGHDT, CDR2 YNNKEL, per germline (reference sequence). CDR3 length: 15 residues. With 4 bases removed from V and 1 base from J, the gap between germline ends came to 13 bases. CDR3 nucleotides: TGTGCCAGCAGCCCCAGCCCTCGACAGAACACTGAAGCTTTCTTT. It yields the protein CASSPSPRQNTEAFF.

The chain is built from TRBV6-2 or TRBV6-3 and TRBJ1-2; 12 bases match TRBD1. The CDR3 runs 17 residues. V shed 6 bases and J 8 bases; nucleotides not matched to a gene: 16. Germline-derived CDR1 and CDR2 are MNHEY and SVGEGT. CDR3 nucleotide sequence: TGTGCCAGCAGCCGGCCGGGACAGGGGGCCGCAAAGGAAGGCTACACCTTC. This encodes CASSRPGQGAAKEGYTF.

The genes are TRBV2 and TRBJ2-7, with D possibly TRBD2 on 5 matching bases. CDR3 length: 12 residues. CDR1 and CDR2 (germline): SNHLY, FYNNEI. Trimming took off 6 bases at V and 7 bases at J, with 13 bases between the two ends. DNA of the CDR3: TGTGCCAGCAGAGTGGCGGGTTGGGAGCAGTACTTC. It yields the protein CASRVAGWEQYF.

This chain links TRBV27 with TRBJ1-5; 8 nucleotides agree with TRBD1. The V and J ends lost 5 bases and 7 bases, in that order; junction bases with no gene match: 13. CDR3 length: 16 residues. Germline CDR1 is MNHEY and CDR2 is SMNVEV (reference sequence). The chain's CDR3 is CASSQTRTGSQQPQHF. The CDR3 DNA reads as TGTGCCAGCAGTCAAACTCGGACAGGGAGCCAACAGCCCCAGCATTTT.

This sequence joins TRBV29-1 and TRBJ1-1; D remains ambiguous. V lost 4 bases and J 3 bases, leaving 3 bases between the germline ends. CDR1 is SQVTM and CDR2 is ANQGSEA in the germline V gene. The CDR3 contains 10 residues. The CDR3 loop reads CSVADTEAFF. In nucleotides, the CDR3 is TGCAGCGTTGCAGACACTGAAGCTTTCTTT.

The CDR3 spells CASSLSSEQYF. DNA of the CDR3: TGCGCCAGCAGCTTGTCTAGCGAGCAGTACTTC. The chain joins TRBV5-1 to TRBJ2-7; D remains unclear. This CDR3 has 11 amino acids. Deletions cut 1 base from V and 6 bases from J, with 5 bases between. Per the germline V gene, CDR1 is SGHRS and CDR2 is YFSETQ. The variable domain in full, with the rest retrieved from reference TRBV5-1 and TRBJ2-7, is KAGVTQTPRYLIKTRGQQVTLSCSPISGHRSVSWYQQTPGQGLQFLFEYFSETQRNKGNFPGRFSGRQFSNSRSEMNVSTLELGDSALYLCASSLSSEQYFGPGTRLTVT.

A single count supports this clone. V is TRBV9 and J is TRBJ1-1; a weak D match, TRBD1 (5 bases). The CDR3 loop spans 14 amino acids. The V gene's germline CDR1 is SGDLS and CDR2 YYNGEE. V shed 1 base and J shed 4 bases, with 11 bases lying between them. CDR3 amino acids: CASSVTPGGTEAFF. The CDR3 DNA follows: TGTGCCAGCAGCGTAACCCCCGGGGGCACTGAAGCTTTCTTT.

V and J are TRBV5-6 and TRBJ1-2, with 8 nucleotides matching TRBD1. Germline V gives CDR1 SGHDT, CDR2 YYEEEE. The length of the CDR3 is 17 residues. Trimming at V came to 0 bases and at J to 0 bases, leaving 7 bases not matched to a gene. CDR3 in amino acids: CASSLVQGTGANYGYTF. Here the CDR3 DNA reads TGTGCCAGCAGCTTGGTTCAGGGGACAGGAGCTAACTATGGCTACACCTTC.

The gene calls are TRBV28 and TRBJ1-1, with TRBD1 matching 9 bases. The CDR3 consists of 14 residues. The junction had 5 bases not matched to a gene; V was cut back by 5 bases and J by 4 bases. CDR1 MDHEN and CDR2 SYDVKM come from the germline V gene. The CDR3 region is CASSPTGGGTEAFF. For the CDR3, the DNA is TGTGCCAGCAGTCCCACAGGGGGCGGCACTGAAGCTTTCTTT.

The chain recombines TRBV28 with TRBJ1-3; maybe TRBD1 (5 bases). The V end lost 3 bases, the J end lost 1 base, and 19 bases lay between the germline ends. The CDR3 sequence is 18 residues long. Germline CDR1 MDHEN, CDR2 SYDVKM. DNA for the CDR3: TGTGCCAGCAGTTTGGGGGGGGTCGCCAGATCTTCTGGAAACACCATATATTTT. Protein sequence: CASSLGGVARSSGNTIYF. Full variable domain (remainder filled in from reference TRBV28 and TRBJ1-3): DVKVTQSSRYLVKRTGEKVFLECVQDMDHENMFWYRQDPGLGLRLIYFSYDVKMKEKGDIPEGYSVSREKKERFSLILESASTNQTSMYLCASSLGGVARSSGNTIYFGEGSWLTVV.

This clone was seen once. This chain links TRBV24-1 with TRBJ2-1, with D perhaps TRBD1 (5 bases). The CDR3 totals 13 residues. CDR1 is KGHDR and CDR2 is SFDVKD in the germline V gene. V gave up 4 bases and J gave up 12 bases, with 15 bases separating them. CDR3 sequence reads: CATSEAGQGRQFF. CDR3 DNA: TGTGCCACCAGTGAGGCCGGGCAGGGAAGGCAGTTCTTC.

The gene calls are TRBV2 and TRBJ2-2; 9 nucleotides match TRBD1. J lost 2 bases, V lost 6 bases, and 7 bases had no gene match. The CDR3 covers 16 residues. Germline V CDR1 and CDR2: SNHLY, FYNNEI. DNA of the CDR3: TGTGCCAGCAGGGCGGGACAGGGAATAAACACCGGGGAGCTGTTTTTT. It yields the protein CASRAGQGINTGELFF. Using reference TRBV2 and TRBJ2-2 for the parts outside the CDR3, the full variable domain is EPEVTQTPSHQVTQMGQEVILRCVPISNHLYFYWYRQILGQKVEFLVSFYNNEISEKSEIFDDQFSVERPDGSNFTLKIRSTKLEDSAMYFCASRAGQGINTGELFFGEGSRLTVL.

The chain has TRBV6-1 and TRBJ1-6, with TRBD1 matching 7 bases. The germline CDR1 and CDR2 sequences are MNHNS and SASEGT. Unmatched junction bases numbered 9, after V lost 3 bases and J lost 7 bases. The CDR3 runs to 16 residues. This CDR3 reads CASSDITGDGNSPLHF. CDR3 DNA: TGTGCCAGCAGTGACATTACAGGGGATGGAAATTCACCCCTCCACTTT.

This chain joins TRBV30 and TRBJ2-1; D gene unclear. Germline CDR1 and CDR2: GTSNPN and SVGIG (reference sequence). Trimming pared 5 bases from V and 5 bases from J, leaving 10 bases between. The CDR3 has 12 residues. CDR3 amino acids: CAWAPQNNEQFF. For the CDR3, the DNA is TGTGCCTGGGCCCCACAGAACAATGAGCAGTTCTTC.

This sequence joins TRBV28 and TRBJ2-2; 8 bases map to TRBD1. Germline trimming cut 3 bases from V and 6 bases from J; bases unmatched to any gene: 6. This CDR3 has 15 residues. The germline V gene encodes CDR1 MDHEN and CDR2 SYDVKM. Here the CDR3 reads CASSLEQGVSGELFF. The CDR3 DNA reads TGTGCCAGCAGTTTGGAACAGGGGGTATCCGGGGAGCTGTTTTTT. Combining the CDR3 with reference TRBV28 and TRBJ2-2 gives the whole variable domain DVKVTQSSRYLVKRTGEKVFLECVQDMDHENMFWYRQDPGLGLRLIYFSYDVKMKEKGDIPEGYSVSREKKERFSLILESASTNQTSMYLCASSLEQGVSGELFFGEGSRLTVL.

The chain is built from TRBV7-2 and TRBJ2-3; D perhaps matches TRBD2 (5 bases). The CDR3 length is 15 residues. V lost 5 bases and J lost 10, with 22 bases in between. Germline V gives CDR1 SGHTA, CDR2 FQGNSA. This CDR3 is CASSPPPADLMSQYF. DNA for the CDR3: TGTGCCAGCAGCCCGCCCCCGGCGGACTTGATGTCGCAGTATTTT.

The chain recombines TRBV21-1 with TRBJ1-2; the DNA was not compared with TRBD1, the D call given in the table. TRBV21-1 is a listed pseudogene. The CDR3 spans 16 residues. The CDR3 region has the DNA TGTGCCAGCAGCAAAGGTCGGGACAGAGTTATCTATGGCTACACCTTC. Its protein product is CASSKGRDRVIYGYTF.

Only one count was recorded for this clone. This chain links TRBV11-3 with TRBJ1-1; 7 bases agree with TRBD1. The germline V gene encodes CDR1 SGHNT and CDR2 YENEEA. The CDR3 is made up of 13 amino acids. V dropped 6 bases and J dropped 8; count of bases not matched to a gene: 9. The chain's CDR3 is CASSIVGQREAFF. CDR3 sequence (DNA): TGTGCCAGCAGTATCGTGGGACAGCGAGAAGCTTTCTTT.

The rearrangement uses TRBV3-1 (or the pseudogene TRBV3-2) and TRBJ2-1, with 11 bases lining up with TRBD2. This CDR3 has 18 residues. The V and J ends lost 4 bases and 4 bases, in that order; junction bases with no gene match: 12. CDR1 is LGHDT, CDR2 YNNKEL, per germline (reference sequence). CDR3 amino acids: CASSPPGLAEMGYNEQFF. CDR3 bases: TGTGCCAGCAGCCCCCCGGGACTAGCGGAGATGGGATACAATGAGCAGTTCTTC.

The chain carries TRBV4-2 and TRBJ1-1; D call uncertain. Trimming stripped 1 base from V and 0 bases from J, with 6 bases between. The germline CDR1 and CDR2 sequences are LGHNA and YNFKEQ. The CDR3 has 14 amino acids. CDR3 sequence (DNA): TGTGCCAGCAGCCAAGCCCCAATGAACACTGAAGCTTTCTTT. It yields the protein CASSQAPMNTEAFF.

This chain uses TRBV29-1 with TRBJ1-2, with TRBD1 identical over 8 bases. The V gene's germline CDR1 is SQVTM and CDR2 ANQGSEA. Germline trimming cut 4 bases from V and 3 bases from J; bases unmatched to any gene: 4. CDR3 length: 13 amino acids. CDR3 DNA sequence: TGCAGCGTTGGGTACAGGGGGGACTATGGCTACACCTTC. Translating gives CSVGYRGDYGYTF. Drawing the rest from reference TRBV29-1 and TRBJ1-2, the complete variable domain is SAVISQKPSRDICQRGTSLTIQCQVDSQVTMMFWYRQQPGQSLTLIATANQGSEATYESGFVIDKFPISRPNLTFSTLTVSNMSPEDSSIYLCSVGYRGDYGYTFGSGTRLTVV.

The gene calls are TRBV7-6 and TRBJ2-7; D perhaps matches TRBD2 (6 bases). The CDR3 spans 17 residues. V was cut by 2 bases and J by 7 bases, with 24 bases left in between. CDR1 and CDR2 (germline): SGHVS, FNYEAQ. DNA for the CDR3: TGTGCCAGCAGCTTATCCGCACGGTACGGGGGAGGAACTGAGCAGTACTTC. Residues: CASSLSARYGGGTEQYF.

V and J are TRBV27 and TRBJ2-1, with D possibly matching TRBD2 (5 bases). Trimming removed 8 bases at V and 9 bases at J, with 17 bases between. This CDR3 is 13 amino acids long. Germline V gene lookup returns CDR1 MNHEY and CDR2 SMNVEV (reference sequence). The CDR3 nucleotides read TGTGCCAGCGGCCACTTCACGGGGTTTGAGCAGTTCTTC. Protein sequence: CASGHFTGFEQFF.

The V gene is TRBV2, the J gene TRBJ2-5, with TRBD2 matching over 8 bases. V dropped 8 bases and J dropped 5; count of bases not matched to a gene: 16. CDR3 length: 16 residues. Germline V gene data show CDR1 as SNHLY and CDR2 as FYNNEI. The DNA of the CDR3 is TGTGCCAGCGCAGCCTCGAGCGGGAGAGTTTATGAGACCCAGTACTTC. The encoded protein is CASAASSGRVYETQYF.

The CDR3 nucleotides read TGTGCCAGCAGCACTGCGGGGACTACCTATGGCTACACCTTC. Its protein is CASSTAGTTYGYTF. The chain uses TRBV7-2 and TRBJ1-2; D may be TRBD1 (5 bases). There are 14 residues in the CDR3. CDR1 and CDR2 from the germline V gene are SGHTA and FQGNSA. Between the trimmed V and J ends, which lost 5 bases and 4 bases, there was a span of 14 bases.

The chain is built from TRBV27 and TRBJ1-2; D perhaps matches TRBD1 (6 bases). Germline CDR1 is MNHEY and CDR2 is SMNVEV (reference sequence). The CDR3 sequence is 13 residues long. Trimming shortened V by 9 bases and J by 7 bases, and 18 bases separated the two germline ends. CDR3 in amino acids: CASPNRAGVGYTF. CDR3 in DNA: TGTGCCAGTCCGAACAGGGCGGGGGTTGGCTACACCTTC.

The chain uses TRBV27 and TRBJ1-5; TRBD1 might be the D (5 bases). V was pared by 5 bases and J by 4 bases, with 18 bases between. The CDR3 contains 16 residues. Germline values: CDR1 MNHEY, CDR2 SMNVEV (reference sequence). The CDR3 here is CASSPIPRQLNQPQHF. In nucleotides, the CDR3 is TGTGCCAGCAGTCCAATCCCTCGACAGCTTAATCAGCCCCAGCATTTT.

The genes are TRBV28 and TRBJ1-2, with 10 bases lining up with TRBD1. Germline loops: CDR1 MDHEN, CDR2 SYDVKM. The V gene end was trimmed by 6 bases and the J gene end by 5 bases; junction bases not matched to a gene: 3. The CDR3 is 13 residues long. CDR3 amino acids: CASSAGQGYGYTF. The CDR3 DNA sequence: TGTGCCAGCAGCGCGGGACAGGGGTATGGCTACACCTTC.